Shown below are 22 T cell receptor beta chains from a single sample sequenced in a study of T cell responses to AZD1222 COVID-19 vaccine (dated by TCRdb to the early 2020s). Libraries came from the immunoSEQ multiplex PCR assay. TCRdb obtained this table from immuneACCESS and retained in-frame rearrangements with V and J assigned. These tables miss some clones; where compared with another copy, unresolved V genes account for less than half of the shortfall, and the remainder is unexplained. Within this sample are 150,000 to 180,000 clones, with around 85% of them counted one time only. The ten largest clones represent approximately 6.6% of the sample. Sample time point, as interpreted from the label and publication: sample from adult after SARS-CoV-2 infection, after symptom onset. The specimen was peripheral blood, collected after recovery from COVID-19. Receptor source: an adult who had recovered from COVID-19.

This clone was observed a single time. This chain uses TRBV19 with TRBJ1-6; a possible D gene is TRBD1 (6 bases). CDR3 length equals 18 residues. Germline V CDR1 and CDR2: LNHDA, SQIVND (reference sequence). The V end was cut by 11 bases, the J end by 0 bases, with 23 bases between. CDR3 nucleotides: TGTGCCTGGGAAAAGACAGGTAACCTGAGCTCCTATAATTCACCCCTCCACTTT. Amino acids: CAWEKTGNLSSYNSPLHF. Filled out from reference TRBV19 and TRBJ1-6, the complete variable domain reads DGGITQSPKYLFRKEGQNVTLSCEQNLNHDAMYWYRQDPGQGLRLIYYSQIVNDFQKGDIAEGYSVSREKKESFPLTVTSAQKNPTAFYLCAWEKTGNLSSYNSPLHFGNGTRLTVT.

The rearrangement links TRBV9 to TRBJ2-7; D remains ambiguous. This CDR3 has 14 amino acids. V was clipped by 2 bases and J by 2 bases, with 11 bases between them. The germline gives CDR1 SGDLS, CDR2 YYNGEE. The CDR3 coding sequence is TGTGCCAGCAGCGTCGGGCAAAGTACCTACGAGCAGTACTTC. This encodes CASSVGQSTYEQYF.

The J gene is TRBJ1-2, the V gene TRBV4-2, with D tentatively TRBD1 (5 bases). V lost 1 base and J lost 4, with 13 bases in between. CDR1 and CDR2 from the germline V gene are LGHNA and YNFKEQ. This CDR3 has 15 amino acids. The DNA of the CDR3 is TGTGCCAGCAGCCAAGGGGACGGAGAATTCTATGGCTACACCTTC. It yields the protein CASSQGDGEFYGYTF.

This rearrangement joins TRBV23-1 to TRBJ1-2; 7 bases agree with TRBD1. TRBV23-1 is an ORF, and what it does is uncertain. Unmatched junction bases numbered 12, after V lost 7 bases and J lost 4 bases. The CDR3 is made up of 15 amino acids. CDR3 sequence reads: CASTPGTANFYGYTF. CDR3 DNA: TGCGCCAGCACACCCGGGACAGCGAATTTCTATGGCTACACCTTC.

V is TRBV6-6 and J is TRBJ2-3; maybe TRBD2 (6 bases). CDR3 size: 14 residues. V was trimmed by 2 bases and J by 3 bases, leaving 9 bases between them. The germline gives CDR1 MNHNY, CDR2 SVGAGI (reference sequence). The CDR3: CASSYGSGTDTQYF. For the CDR3, the DNA is TGTGCCAGCAGTTACGGCAGCGGGACAGATACGCAGTATTTT.

The chain employs TRBV6-5 and TRBJ2-6; D is ambiguous. CDR3 length: 13 amino acids. V shed 5 bases and J shed 3 bases, with 5 bases lying between them. CDR1 is MNHEY and CDR2 is SVGAGI in the germline V gene. CDR3: CASSTRGANVLTF. The DNA for the CDR3 is TGTGCCAGCAGTACGCGTGGGGCCAACGTCCTGACTTTC.

This rearrangement joins TRBV19 to TRBJ1-5; no firm D call. The CDR3 spans 18 residues. Trimming removed 5 bases at V and 0 bases at J, with 20 bases between. Germline-derived CDR1 and CDR2 are LNHDA and SQIVND (reference sequence). The DNA for the CDR3 is TGTGCCAGTAGTCGGGAGACAACCATCCCATATAGCAATCAGCCCCAGCATTTT. This codes for CASSRETTIPYSNQPQHF.

The gene calls are TRBV29-1 and TRBJ1-1; the D gene is possibly TRBD1 (5 bases). V was clipped by 6 bases and J by 5 bases, with 13 bases between them. This CDR3 is 12 amino acids long. Germline CDR1 SQVTM, CDR2 ANQGSEA. The DNA for the CDR3 is TGCAGCGTCCCTTGGGGACTGACTGAAGCTTTCTTT. The encoded protein is CSVPWGLTEAFF.

This clone was picked up one time. The V gene is TRBV12-5, the J gene TRBJ2-2; D is undetermined. Germline V gives CDR1 LGHNT, CDR2 FRNRAP. V lost 5 bases to trimming and J lost 1 base, with 14 bases between them. This CDR3 spans 16 amino acids. As DNA, the CDR3 is TGTGCTAGTGGTCCCTTTCCCGGGTGGAACACCGGGGAGCTGTTTTTT. Its protein is CASGPFPGWNTGELFF.

The chain has TRBV4-3 and TRBJ1-4; D possibly corresponds to TRBD1 (6 bases). Between the trimmed V and J ends, which lost 0 bases and 8 bases, there was a span of 19 bases. Germline V gives CDR1 LGHNA, CDR2 YSLEER. The CDR3 sequence is 17 residues long. The CDR3 is CASSQELMGRGGEKLFF. DNA of the CDR3: TGCGCCAGCAGCCAAGAGTTGATGGGCAGGGGCGGGGAAAAACTGTTTTTT.

The rearrangement uses TRBV2 and TRBJ1-1; 9 bases align to TRBD1. J lost 7 bases, V lost 6 bases, and 6 bases had no gene match. This CDR3 region has 13 residues. Germline CDR1 reads SNHLY; CDR2 reads FYNNEI. CDR3 coding DNA: TGTGCCAGCAGCCCACAGGGGGCTGGTGAAGCTTTCTTT. Residues: CASSPQGAGEAFF.

The chain joins TRBV19 to TRBJ2-1, with 14 bases identical to TRBD2. This CDR3 comprises 15 residues. The trim removed 9 bases at V and 7 bases at J, leaving 8 bases unmatched. Germline V CDR1 and CDR2: LNHDA, SQIVND (reference sequence). The CDR3 loop is CASRIGLAGGNEQFF. The DNA of the CDR3 is TGTGCCAGCCGAATCGGACTAGCGGGGGGAAATGAGCAGTTCTTC. The full variable domain, its missing parts supplied by reference TRBV19 and TRBJ2-1, is DGGITQSPKYLFRKEGQNVTLSCEQNLNHDAMYWYRQDPGQGLRLIYYSQIVNDFQKGDIAEGYSVSREKKESFPLTVTSAQKNPTAFYLCASRIGLAGGNEQFFGPGTRLTVL.

CDR3 residues: CASSPRRGPSTDTQYF. The CDR3 DNA sequence: TGTGCCAGCAGCCCCCGGAGGGGTCCTAGCACAGATACGCAGTATTTT. This chain links TRBV11-1 with TRBJ2-3, with D possibly being TRBD2 (6 bases). Germline V gene lookup returns CDR1 SGHAT and CDR2 FQDESV (reference sequence). Deletions cut 5 bases from V and 0 bases from J, with 15 bases between. This CDR3 contains 16 residues.

The chain couples TRBV7-3 to TRBJ2-1; no clear D gene. With 4 bases removed from V and 1 base from J, the gap between germline ends came to 8 bases. CDR3 length equals 14 residues. The germline gives CDR1 SGHTA, CDR2 FQGTGA. CDR3 amino acids: CASSSGLSYNEQFF. CDR3 coding DNA: TGTGCCAGCAGCTCGGGCCTTTCCTACAATGAGCAGTTCTTC.

The chain couples TRBV9 to TRBJ1-2; 7 bases map to TRBD1. Germline values: CDR1 SGDLS, CDR2 YYNGEE. This CDR3 contains 13 residues. Trimming took 1 base from V and 8 from J; bases not matched to a gene: 5. The CDR3 loop reads CASSVSGGRGYTF. The CDR3, as DNA: TGTGCCAGCAGCGTATCAGGGGGGAGGGGCTACACCTTC.

The table lists this clone with a few counts. The chain is built from TRBV11-2 and TRBJ2-2; 8 bases fit TRBD2. This CDR3 spans 18 amino acids. Germline-derived CDR1 and CDR2 are SGHAT and FQNNGV. J was trimmed by 1 base and V by 1 base; bases with no gene match: 8. The CDR3 loop is CASSLGGAGGRNTGELFF. The CDR3 bases are TGTGCCAGCAGCTTAGGCGGGGCGGGAGGAAGGAACACCGGGGAGCTGTTTTTT.

The genes are TRBV7-9 and TRBJ1-1; D ambiguous. Germline V gene data show CDR1 as SEHNR and CDR2 as FQNEAQ (reference sequence). This CDR3 is 12 amino acids long. V lost 3 bases and J 5 bases, leaving 7 bases between the germline ends. The CDR3 loop is CASSLRLTEAFF. CDR3 DNA: TGTGCCAGCAGCTTGAGGTTAACTGAAGCTTTCTTT.

The chain carries TRBV28 and TRBJ1-4, with a possible D match to TRBD1 (6 bases). Germline values: CDR1 MDHEN, CDR2 SYDVKM. V lost 4 bases to trimming and J lost 0 bases, with 18 bases between them. The CDR3 is 18 amino acids. The CDR3 reads CASSSPYREKATNEKLFF. Here the CDR3 DNA reads TGTGCCAGCAGTTCCCCCTACAGGGAAAAAGCAACTAATGAAAAACTGTTTTTT.

J is TRBJ1-4 and V is TRBV28, with 9 bases identical to TRBD1. CDR1 is MDHEN and CDR2 is SYDVKM in the germline V gene. This CDR3 has 16 residues. The J segment lost 5 bases and the V segment lost 5 bases, leaving 9 bases of the junction unmatched. CDR3 in DNA: TGTGCCAGCAGTGGCCCCGAGGGACAGGGCAATGAAAAACTGTTTTTT. Translation gives CASSGPEGQGNEKLFF.

The chain combines TRBV12-3 or TRBV12-4 with TRBJ1-2; D call uncertain. The CDR3 is 13 amino acids. Trimming stripped 5 bases from V and 2 bases from J, with 9 bases between. The CDR3 loop is CASSQLGNYGYTF. In DNA form, the CDR3 reads TGTGCCAGCAGTCAGCTGGGCAACTATGGCTACACCTTC.

This clone was recorded once. V is TRBV19 and J is TRBJ2-5; D tentatively reads TRBD1 or TRBD2 (5 bases each). The V and J ends lost 6 bases and 2 bases respectively, with 13 bases between them. The germline gives CDR1 LNHDA, CDR2 SQIVND (reference sequence). This CDR3 is built from 14 residues. The CDR3 DNA follows: TGTGCCAGTAGCCAGAATGGGGGTCAAGAGACCCAGTACTTC. Protein product: CASSQNGGQETQYF.

The chain couples TRBV28 to TRBJ1-4; D not certain. Germline values: CDR1 MDHEN, CDR2 SYDVKM. The CDR3 contains 14 residues. The V end lost 5 bases, the J end lost 5 bases, and 12 bases lay between the germline ends. For the CDR3, the DNA is TGTGCCAGCAGTCCGGGATTCGGAAATGAAAAACTGTTTTTT. Translation gives CASSPGFGNEKLFF.